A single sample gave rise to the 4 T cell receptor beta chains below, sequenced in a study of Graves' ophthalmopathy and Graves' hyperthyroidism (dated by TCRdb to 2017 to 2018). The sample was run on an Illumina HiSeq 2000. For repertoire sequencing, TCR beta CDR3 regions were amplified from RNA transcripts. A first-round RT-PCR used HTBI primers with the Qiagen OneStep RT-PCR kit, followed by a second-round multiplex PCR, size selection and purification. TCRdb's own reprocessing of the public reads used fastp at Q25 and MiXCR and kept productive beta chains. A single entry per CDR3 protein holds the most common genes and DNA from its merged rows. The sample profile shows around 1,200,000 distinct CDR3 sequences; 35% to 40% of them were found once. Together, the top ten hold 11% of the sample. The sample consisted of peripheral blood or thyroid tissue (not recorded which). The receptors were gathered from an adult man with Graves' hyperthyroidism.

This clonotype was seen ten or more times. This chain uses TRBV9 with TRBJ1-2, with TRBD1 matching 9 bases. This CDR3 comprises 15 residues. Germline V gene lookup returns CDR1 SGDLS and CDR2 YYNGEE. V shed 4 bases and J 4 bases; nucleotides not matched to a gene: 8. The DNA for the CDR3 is TGTGCCAGCAGCACACGGACAGGGGCGGCCTATGGCTACACCTTC. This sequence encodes CASSTRTGAAYGYTF. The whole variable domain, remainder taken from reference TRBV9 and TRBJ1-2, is DSGVTQTPKHLITATGQRVTLRCSPRSGDLSVYWYQQSLDQGLQFLIQYYNGEERAKGNILERFSAQQFPDLHSELNLSSLELGDSALYFCASSTRTGAAYGYTFGSGTRLTVV.

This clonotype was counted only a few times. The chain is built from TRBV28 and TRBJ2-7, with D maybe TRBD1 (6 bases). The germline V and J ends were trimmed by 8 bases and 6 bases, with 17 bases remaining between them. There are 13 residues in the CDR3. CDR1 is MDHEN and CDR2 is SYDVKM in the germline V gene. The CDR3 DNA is TGTGCCAGCGAGGCCAGGGGCCTCGGCGAGCAGTACTTC. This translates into CASEARGLGEQYF.

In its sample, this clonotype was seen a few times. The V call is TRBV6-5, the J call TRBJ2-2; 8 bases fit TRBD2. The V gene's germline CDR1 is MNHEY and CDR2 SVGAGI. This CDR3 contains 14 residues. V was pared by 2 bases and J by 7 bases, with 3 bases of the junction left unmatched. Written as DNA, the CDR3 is TGTGCCAGCAGTTACCAGAGCGGGGGCGGGGAGCTGTTTTTT. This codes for CASSYQSGGGELFF.

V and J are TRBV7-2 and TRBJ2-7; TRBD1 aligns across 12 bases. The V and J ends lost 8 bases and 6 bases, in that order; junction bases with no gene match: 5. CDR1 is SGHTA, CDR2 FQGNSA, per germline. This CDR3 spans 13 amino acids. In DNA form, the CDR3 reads TGTGCCAGCGCGATGGGACAGGGGGCCGAGCAGTACTTC. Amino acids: CASAMGQGAEQYF.